This T cell receptor (beta chain) was retrieved from a study of T cell responses to AZD1222 COVID-19 vaccine. Study conclusions and caveats: Nearly half of spike-specific TCRs reportedly target unmutated variant regions. Clonal diversity was possibly underestimated, and the donors were mostly white British, with more females. Spike regions recognized by vaccine-associated CD4 TCRs spanned the protein, led by 160-218 and 743-854.

Turning to this clone: Its antigen is unidentified.

Profiled with immunoSEQ multiplex PCR; TCRdb holds only in-frame clones, not every one. The table lists roughly 86,000 clones, around 84% of them singletons. Pooling covered second doses at about 4 or about 12 weeks. The CDR3 extends over 14 amino acids. Per the germline V gene, CDR1 is WNHNN and CDR2 is SYGVQD (reference sequence). The V gene end was trimmed by 5 bases and the J gene end by 6 bases; junction bases not matched to a gene: 6. The specimen comprised peripheral blood, sampled 28 days after the second AZD1222 dose. V usage is TRBV10-1 and J usage is TRBJ2-7; TRBD1 agrees at 11 bases. The clonotype was recovered from an adult who received the AZD1222 COVID-19 vaccine. For the CDR3, the DNA is TGCGCCAGCAGTCGGGACAGGGGGGGAACCGAGCAGTACTTC. It encodes CASSRDRGGTEQYF.